This T cell receptor beta chain is drawn from a study of cytomegalovirus exposure and HLA in healthy donors. V was pared by 4 bases and J by 6 bases, with 7 bases between. The CDR3 totals 11 residues. From germline, CDR1 is SGHDT and CDR2 YYEEEE. This PCR relied on a set of 60 Vbeta primers and 13 Jbeta primers. Sequencing was performed with immunoSEQ multiplex PCR; in TCRdb, only in-frame clones are kept and a portion is missing. The data contain some 79,000 clones, around three fifths of them singletons. Sequenced input: PBMCs. The chain carries TRBV5-6 and TRBJ1-2; D remains unclear. This receptor was identified in a woman aged 40 to 50 in good health and CMV-seropositive. CDR3 loop: CASSTGDGYTF. The CDR3 DNA follows: TGTGCCAGCAGCACCGGGGATGGCTACACCTTC.